These 10 T cell receptor beta chains originate from one sample sequenced in a study of cytomegalovirus exposure and HLA in healthy donors. This PCR relied on a set of 60 Vbeta primers and 13 Jbeta primers. Generated by immunoSEQ multiplex PCR, the TCRdb table keeps only in-frame clones and is missing some. The data show roughly 150,000 clones, 77% seen once. The sequencing input was PBMCs. These receptor sequences come from a male donor in good health and CMV-seronegative.

This rearrangement joins TRBV13 to TRBJ1-1, with no clear D. CDR1 PRHDT and CDR2 FYEKMQ come from the germline V gene (reference sequence). Trimming left V 6 bases short and J 0 bases short, with 11 bases between. The CDR3 is 14 residues long. The CDR3 reads CASSVYSMNTEAFF. DNA for the CDR3: TGTGCCAGCAGTGTCTACAGTATGAACACTGAAGCTTTCTTT. The complete variable domain, with remaining parts taken from reference TRBV13 and TRBJ1-1, reads AAGVIQSPRHLIKEKRETATLKCYPIPRHDTVYWYQQGPGQDPQFLISFYEKMQSDKGSIPDRFSAQQFSDYHSELNMSSLELGDSALYFCASSVYSMNTEAFFGQGTRLTVV.

This rearrangement joins TRBV30 to TRBJ2-1; D possibly corresponds to TRBD2 (7 bases). V was shortened by 4 bases and J by 11 bases, with 21 bases between the two germline ends. The CDR3 consists of 14 residues. The germline CDR1 and CDR2 sequences are GTSNPN and SVGIG (reference sequence). The CDR3 DNA follows: TGTGCCTGGATGGGGGGCGGGAGCGTCCTAAAGCAGTTCTTC. It encodes CAWMGGGSVLKQFF.

The rearrangement joins TRBV6-1 to TRBJ2-2; tentative D call: TRBD1 (6 bases). Deletions cut 6 bases from V and 6 bases from J, with 14 bases between. Germline CDR1 reads MNHNS; CDR2 reads SASEGT. The CDR3 spans 14 residues. In nucleotides, the CDR3 is TGTGCCAGCAGGGTTACAGGGACGGCCGGGGAGCTGTTTTTT. Translation gives CASRVTGTAGELFF.

The gene calls are TRBV6-4 and TRBJ2-1, with 10 positions matching TRBD2. Germline V gene sequence: CDR1 MRHNA, CDR2 SNTAGT. The CDR3 runs 15 residues. The ends lost 2 bases at V and 6 bases at J; junction bases unmatched: 4. CDR3 nucleotides: TGTGCCAGCAGTGACCATAGCGGGGGGTTCAATGAGCAGTTCTTC. Residues: CASSDHSGGFNEQFF.

V usage is TRBV11-3 and J usage is TRBJ2-3; D gene uncertain. V lost 2 bases, J lost 6 bases, and 12 bases lay in between. Germline lookup yields CDR1 SGHNT and CDR2 YENEEA. The length of the CDR3 is 14 residues. The CDR3, as DNA: TGTGCCAGCAGCTTATCAGGCCCCATGGATACGCAGTATTTT. This encodes CASSLSGPMDTQYF.

V and J are TRBV18 and TRBJ1-2; D may be TRBD1 (5 bases). Germline V gene sequence: CDR1 KGHSH, CDR2 LQKENI. Trimming took off 5 bases at V and 2 bases at J, with 12 bases between the two ends. The CDR3 runs 14 residues. The DNA of the CDR3 is TGTGCCAGCTCAGGGGCGGTGGTCAACTATGGCTACACCTTC. This encodes CASSGAVVNYGYTF.

The chain is built from TRBV7-8 and TRBJ1-3; D might be TRBD1 (5 bases). V dropped 6 bases and J dropped 6 bases, with 15 bases sitting between them. This CDR3 is 14 amino acids long. Germline CDR1 and CDR2: SGHVS and FQNEAQ. CDR3 sequence (DNA): TGTGCCAGCAGAGTCTGGGGGGGTTTAAACACCATATATTTT. Its translation is CASRVWGGLNTIYF.

The chain recombines TRBV6-1 with TRBJ2-7; 7 bases are shared with TRBD1. The CDR3 spans 13 residues. After removal of 7 bases from V and 0 bases from J, the junction contained 3 bases not matched to a gene. The germline CDR1 and CDR2 sequences are MNHNS and SASEGT. In DNA form, the CDR3 reads TGTGCCAGCAATAGGGACAGCTCCTACGAGCAGTACTTC. Protein: CASNRDSSYEQYF.

This chain links TRBV2 with TRBJ2-7; 8 bases fit TRBD2. CDR1 is SNHLY, CDR2 FYNNEI, per germline. The trim removed 6 bases at V and 2 bases at J, leaving 6 bases unmatched. The CDR3 totals 14 residues. This CDR3 is CASRSGSGTYEQYF. The DNA of the CDR3 is TGTGCCAGCAGGAGTGGTAGCGGGACCTACGAGCAGTACTTC.

The chain is built from TRBV7-6 and TRBJ2-3; D perhaps matches TRBD1 (6 bases). V was pared by 2 bases and J by 2 bases, with 17 bases between. The CDR3 is 17 amino acids. Germline CDR1 reads SGHVS; CDR2 reads FNYEAQ. In DNA, the CDR3 is TGTGCCAGCAGCTTATCCGGGGTACAGGGCCCCACAGATACGCAGTATTTT. This gives the protein CASSLSGVQGPTDTQYF.